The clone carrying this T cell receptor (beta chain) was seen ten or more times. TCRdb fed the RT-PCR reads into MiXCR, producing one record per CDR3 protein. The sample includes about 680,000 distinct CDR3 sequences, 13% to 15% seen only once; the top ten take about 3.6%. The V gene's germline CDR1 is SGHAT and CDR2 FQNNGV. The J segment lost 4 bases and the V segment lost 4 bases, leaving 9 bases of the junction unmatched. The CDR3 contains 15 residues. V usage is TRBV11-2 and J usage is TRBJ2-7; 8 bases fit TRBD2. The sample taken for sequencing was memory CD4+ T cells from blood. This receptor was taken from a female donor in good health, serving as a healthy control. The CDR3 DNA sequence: TGTGCCAGCAGCTCACAGAGTAGCGGGAATTACGAGCAGTACTTC. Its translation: CASSSQSSGNYEQYF.